A selection of T cell receptor beta chains follows, all from one sample in a study of T cell changes during pregnancy in multiple sclerosis. The protocol was immunoSEQ multiplex PCR, while the TCRdb copy is restricted to in-frame clones and leaves out a portion. The sample lists tens of thousands of clones, about 90% seen once, with 2.8% in the top ten. Sample: CD4+ T cells from peripheral blood mononuclear cells, taken in the third trimester of pregnancy. The receptor set was obtained from a female donor in good health, enrolled as a control in a pregnancy study. Both conserved end residues are part of each CDR3. Clone size is shown for a subset of rows, as once, few, many or a class of expanded clone.

j_gene	v_gene	abundance	CDR3aa
TRBJ1-2	TRBV2	NA	CASSVEGGYGYTF
TRBJ1-2	TRBV9	NA	CASSVALGQLGYTF
TRBJ2-7	TRBV5-1	once	CASSQTGSEQYF
TRBJ2-7	TRBV19	NA	CASSVTGTGRVNEQYF
TRBJ2-1	TRBV19	NA	CASSIVRSGNEQFF
TRBJ1-1	TRBV19	once	CASTTVQIGTEAFF
TRBJ1-4	TRBV5-1	NA	CASSPGGGLANEKLFF
TRBJ2-3	TRBV7-6	NA	CASSLLSTGRGGTQYF
TRBJ2-7	TRBV14	NA	CASSRTSGNHYEQYF
TRBJ1-5	TRBV30	once	CPEKTEYSNQPQHF
TRBJ1-2	TRBV28	NA	CASSPQGDGYTF
TRBJ1-2	TRBV19	NA	CASRFQDRGYGYTF
TRBJ2-2	TRBV19	NA	CASSSGTGYTGELFF
TRBJ2-7	TRBV6-5	NA	CASSEAGDNYEQYF
TRBJ1-2	TRBV6-1	NA	CASSETAYGYTF
TRBJ1-6	TRBV5-1	NA	CASSHLDRVNSPLHF
TRBJ1-3	TRBV29-1	NA	CSVEDRLVSGNTIYF
TRBJ2-3	TRBV7-3	NA	CASSYRGTRADTQYF